A selection of T cell receptor beta chains follows, all from one sample in a study of cytomegalovirus exposure and HLA in healthy donors. Assay used: immunoSEQ multiplex PCR; TCRdb lists only in-frame clones, some missing. Of over 150,000 clones listed, roughly 77% were seen once; the top ten hold about 3%. Sequencing was done on a sample of PBMCs. The receptors were gathered from a woman in her twenties or thirties in good health and CMV-seropositive. The CDR3 runs from the conserved cysteine through the conserved F or W. D genes are given only for firm matches. For some rows the clone size is stated as once, few or many, or as a class when expanded; others skip it.

clone size: -
D gene: -
V gene: TRBV10-1
J gene: TRBJ2-7
CDR3 protein: CASSEGRLTYEQYF
CDR3 DNA: TGCGCCAGCAGTGAGGGAAGACTTACCTACGAGCAGTACTTC

clone size: -
D gene: -
V gene: TRBV7-9
J gene: TRBJ2-2
CDR3 protein: CASSPGGGELFF
CDR3 DNA: TGTGCCAGCAGTCCAGGAGGCGGGGAGCTGTTTTTT

clone size: -
D gene: -
V gene: TRBV28
J gene: TRBJ1-6
CDR3 protein: CASSPQDTSSYNSPLHF
CDR3 DNA: TGTGCCAGCAGTCCCCAAGACACGAGCTCCTATAATTCACCCCTCCACTTT

clone size: -
D gene: TRBD1
V gene: TRBV7-9
J gene: TRBJ2-2
CDR3 protein: CASSLGQGDTGELFF
CDR3 DNA: TGTGCCAGCAGCTTAGGACAGGGTGACACCGGGGAGCTGTTTTTT

clone size: -
D gene: -
V gene: TRBV2
J gene: TRBJ2-3
CDR3 protein: CASIDSPLTDTQYF
CDR3 DNA: TGTGCCAGCATCGACAGTCCCCTCACAGATACGCAGTATTTT

clone size: -
D gene: TRBD2
V gene: TRBV5-1
J gene: TRBJ2-3
CDR3 protein: CASSLASGRGFTDTQYF
CDR3 DNA: TGCGCCAGCAGCTTGGCGAGCGGGAGGGGTTTCACAGATACGCAGTATTTT

clone size: -
D gene: -
V gene: TRBV6-6
J gene: TRBJ2-7
CDR3 protein: CASSYSLEGNEQYF
CDR3 DNA: TGTGCCAGCAGTTACTCGTTGGAGGGCAACGAGCAGTACTTC

clone size: -
D gene: TRBD2
V gene: TRBV5-4
J gene: TRBJ2-3
CDR3 protein: CASSPGLAGISDTQYF
CDR3 DNA: TGTGCCAGCAGCCCTGGACTAGCGGGAATTTCAGATACGCAGTATTTT

clone size: -
D gene: -
V gene: TRBV28
J gene: TRBJ1-4
CDR3 protein: CASRMGGAGEKLFF
CDR3 DNA: TGTGCCAGCCGCATGGGGGGAGCTGGTGAAAAACTGTTTTTT

clone size: -
D gene: TRBD2
V gene: TRBV27
J gene: TRBJ2-7
CDR3 protein: CASSGLAGEYEQYF
CDR3 DNA: TGTGCCAGCAGCGGACTAGCGGGAGAATACGAGCAGTACTTC

clone size: -
D gene: -
V gene: TRBV7-9
J gene: TRBJ1-1
CDR3 protein: CASTVTGGVTEAFF
CDR3 DNA: TGTGCCAGCACCGTTACGGGGGGGGTCACTGAAGCTTTCTTT

clone size: once
D gene: -
V gene: TRBV5-1
J gene: TRBJ2-7
CDR3 protein: CASSLGRGEQYF
CDR3 DNA: TGCGCCAGCAGCTTGGGTCGCGGCGAGCAGTACTTC

clone size: once
D gene: TRBD2
V gene: TRBV4-1
J gene: TRBJ2-1
CDR3 protein: CASSQDRSTSSEQFF
CDR3 DNA: TGCGCCAGCAGCCAAGATAGATCGACTAGCAGTGAGCAGTTCTTC

clone size: -
D gene: TRBD2
V gene: TRBV19
J gene: TRBJ2-1
CDR3 protein: CASSREGPPYNEQFF
CDR3 DNA: TGTGCCAGTAGCCGGGAGGGACCCCCCTACAATGAGCAGTTCTTC

clone size: few
D gene: -
V gene: TRBV5-1
J gene: TRBJ1-3
CDR3 protein: CASSPRESSGNTIYF
CDR3 DNA: TGCGCCAGCAGCCCGCGGGAGAGCTCTGGAAACACCATATATTTT

clone size: few
D gene: -
V gene: TRBV29-1
J gene: TRBJ2-1
CDR3 protein: CSVGAGLGNEQFF
CDR3 DNA: TGCAGCGTCGGTGCAGGGTTAGGTAATGAGCAGTTCTTC

clone size: -
D gene: -
V gene: TRBV14
J gene: TRBJ2-7
CDR3 protein: CASSQGPGSREQYF
CDR3 DNA: TGTGCCAGCAGCCAAGGACCAGGTTCTCGCGAGCAGTACTTC

clone size: -
D gene: TRBD1
V gene: TRBV2
J gene: TRBJ2-7
CDR3 protein: CASTWKRQGATYEQYF
CDR3 DNA: TGTGCCAGCACTTGGAAACGACAGGGGGCCACCTACGAGCAGTACTTC

clone size: -
D gene: -
V gene: TRBV9
J gene: TRBJ2-1
CDR3 protein: CASAEGGYNEQFF
CDR3 DNA: TGTGCCAGCGCCGAAGGGGGTTACAATGAGCAGTTCTTC

clone size: few
D gene: TRBD1
V gene: TRBV7-2
J gene: TRBJ2-5
CDR3 protein: CASSLTRGQGSKEQYF
CDR3 DNA: TGTGCCAGCAGCTTAACGAGGGGACAGGGAAGTAAGGAGCAGTACTTC

clone size: -
D gene: -
V gene: TRBV7-9
J gene: TRBJ1-1
CDR3 protein: CASSLGGPVNTEAFF
CDR3 DNA: TGTGCCAGCAGCTTAGGGGGGCCGGTGAACACTGAAGCTTTCTTT

clone size: -
D gene: -
V gene: TRBV27
J gene: TRBJ1-5
CDR3 protein: CASSLIGKLNQPQHF
CDR3 DNA: TGTGCCAGCAGTTTAATTGGTAAACTCAATCAGCCCCAGCATTTT

clone size: -
D gene: TRBD1
V gene: TRBV14
J gene: TRBJ2-7
CDR3 protein: CASSQVRGLEQYF
CDR3 DNA: TGTGCCAGCAGCCAAGTAAGGGGGCTCGAGCAGTACTTC

clone size: -
D gene: TRBD1
V gene: TRBV5-4
J gene: TRBJ2-2
CDR3 protein: CASNLWSTGSWTGELFF
CDR3 DNA: TGTGCCAGCAATTTGTGGTCGACAGGGAGTTGGACCGGGGAGCTGTTTTTT

clone size: -
D gene: -
V gene: TRBV2
J gene: TRBJ2-4
CDR3 protein: CASSPLSAGVSVTTKNIQYF
CDR3 DNA: TGTGCCAGCAGTCCCCTATCCGCAGGGGTAAGCGTAACGACCAAAAACATTCAGTACTTC

clone size: -
D gene: TRBD2
V gene: TRBV27
J gene: TRBJ2-1
CDR3 protein: CASRSSGREWNEQFF
CDR3 DNA: TGTGCCAGCAGGTCTAGCGGGAGGGAATGGAATGAGCAGTTCTTC

clone size: once
D gene: TRBD1
V gene: TRBV4-1
J gene: TRBJ1-2
CDR3 protein: CASSQLVTGGAGGYTF
CDR3 DNA: TGCGCCAGCAGCCAACTCGTTACAGGGGGCGCGGGTGGCTACACCTTC

clone size: -
D gene: -
V gene: TRBV10-1
J gene: TRBJ1-2
CDR3 protein: CASSLGQNYGYTF
CDR3 DNA: TGCGCCAGCAGTTTGGGACAAAACTATGGCTACACCTTC

clone size: -
D gene: TRBD1
V gene: TRBV29-1
J gene: TRBJ1-1
CDR3 protein: CSATQGMNTEAFF
CDR3 DNA: TGCAGCGCCACACAGGGGATGAACACTGAAGCTTTCTTT

clone size: -
D gene: TRBD1
V gene: TRBV5-4
J gene: TRBJ1-1
CDR3 protein: CASSFSLGTGEAFF
CDR3 DNA: TGTGCCAGCAGCTTTTCCCTCGGGACAGGGGAAGCTTTCTTT

clone size: -
D gene: -
V gene: TRBV7-9
J gene: TRBJ2-2
CDR3 protein: CASSWRPGELFF
CDR3 DNA: TGTGCCAGCAGCTGGAGACCCGGGGAGCTGTTTTTT

clone size: -
D gene: -
V gene: TRBV15
J gene: TRBJ2-7
CDR3 protein: CATSRVLGDSYEQYF
CDR3 DNA: TGTGCCACCAGCAGAGTTCTTGGAGACTCCTACGAGCAGTACTTC

clone size: few
D gene: -
V gene: TRBV9
J gene: TRBJ2-1
CDR3 protein: CASSTYSGRGEQFF
CDR3 DNA: TGTGCCAGCAGCACTTATAGCGGACGCGGTGAGCAGTTCTTC

clone size: -
D gene: -
V gene: TRBV11-2
J gene: TRBJ1-4
CDR3 protein: CASSWAGDEKLFF
CDR3 DNA: TGTGCCAGCAGCTGGGCAGGGGATGAAAAACTGTTTTTT

clone size: once
D gene: -
V gene: TRBV9
J gene: TRBJ1-1
CDR3 protein: CASSPNPGAFF
CDR3 DNA: TGTGCCAGCAGCCCTAATCCCGGGGCTTTCTTT

clone size: few
D gene: TRBD1
V gene: TRBV4-1
J gene: TRBJ1-1
CDR3 protein: CASSRRQGGDTEAFF
CDR3 DNA: TGCGCCAGCAGCCGACGACAGGGGGGCGACACTGAAGCTTTCTTT

clone size: once
D gene: -
V gene: TRBV7-9
J gene: TRBJ1-6
CDR3 protein: CASSSEGQHDNSPLHF
CDR3 DNA: TGTGCCAGCAGCTCGGAAGGACAGCACGATAATTCACCCCTCCACTTT

clone size: -
D gene: TRBD1
V gene: TRBV6-1
J gene: TRBJ2-7
CDR3 protein: CASNLWTGDSYEQYF
CDR3 DNA: TGTGCCAGCAACCTATGGACAGGCGACTCCTACGAGCAGTACTTC

clone size: -
D gene: TRBD2
V gene: TRBV4-2
J gene: TRBJ2-1
CDR3 protein: CATTSRLAAYNEQFF
CDR3 DNA: TGTGCCACCACCTCCCGACTAGCGGCCTACAATGAGCAGTTCTTC

clone size: -
D gene: TRBD1
V gene: TRBV5-1
J gene: TRBJ2-6
CDR3 protein: CASSLEGQGIGTGANVLTF
CDR3 DNA: TGCGCCAGCAGCTTGGAAGGACAGGGAATCGGCACTGGGGCCAACGTCCTGACTTTC

clone size: -
D gene: -
V gene: TRBV2
J gene: TRBJ1-3
CDR3 protein: CASSEAQTGREKTIYF
CDR3 DNA: TGTGCCAGCAGTGAAGCGCAAACAGGGCGGGAGAAGACCATATATTTT

clone size: -
D gene: TRBD1
V gene: TRBV9
J gene: TRBJ2-3
CDR3 protein: CASSALRTGDTQYF
CDR3 DNA: TGTGCCAGCAGCGCCCTACGGACAGGGGATACGCAGTATTTT

clone size: -
D gene: TRBD2
V gene: TRBV5-1
J gene: TRBJ2-7
CDR3 protein: CASGASSGNYEQYF
CDR3 DNA: TGCGCCAGCGGGGCGTCTAGCGGTAATTACGAGCAGTACTTC

clone size: -
D gene: TRBD1
V gene: TRBV6-1
J gene: TRBJ2-5
CDR3 protein: CASSDRQGTKQYF
CDR3 DNA: TGTGCCAGCAGTGACCGACAGGGGACAAAGCAGTACTTC

clone size: few
D gene: TRBD1
V gene: TRBV9
J gene: TRBJ2-7
CDR3 protein: CASSTPSGQGTGEQYF
CDR3 DNA: TGTGCCAGCAGCACCCCGTCGGGACAGGGGACGGGAGAGCAGTACTTC

clone size: -
D gene: TRBD1
V gene: TRBV5-1
J gene: TRBJ1-2
CDR3 protein: CASSEGQNYGYTF
CDR3 DNA: TGCGCCAGCAGCGAGGGACAGAACTATGGCTACACCTTC

clone size: -
D gene: -
V gene: TRBV11-2
J gene: TRBJ2-5
CDR3 protein: CASSRSGQGKETQYF
CDR3 DNA: TGTGCCAGCAGCCGGTCGGGACAAGGAAAAGAGACCCAGTACTTC

clone size: -
D gene: -
V gene: TRBV9
J gene: TRBJ1-3
CDR3 protein: CASSVARHSGNTIYF
CDR3 DNA: TGTGCCAGCAGCGTAGCCAGACACTCTGGAAACACCATATATTTT

clone size: -
D gene: -
V gene: TRBV19
J gene: TRBJ1-1
CDR3 protein: CASSPGGVSEAFF
CDR3 DNA: TGTGCCAGTAGTCCCGGCGGTGTCAGTGAAGCTTTCTTT

clone size: -
D gene: TRBD1
V gene: TRBV28
J gene: TRBJ2-5
CDR3 protein: CASEGQGEMKTQYF
CDR3 DNA: TGTGCCAGTGAGGGACAGGGGGAAATGAAGACCCAGTACTTC

clone size: -
D gene: -
V gene: TRBV5-1
J gene: TRBJ2-3
CDR3 protein: CASRPTSSTDTQYF
CDR3 DNA: TGCGCCAGCAGACCGACATCCAGCACAGATACGCAGTATTTT

clone size: -
D gene: -
V gene: TRBV4-2
J gene: TRBJ1-2
CDR3 protein: CASSQVVGGAGGYTF
CDR3 DNA: TGTGCCAGCAGCCAAGTCGTTGGGGGCGCGGGTGGCTACACCTTC

clone size: -
D gene: -
V gene: TRBV21-1
J gene: TRBJ1-1
CDR3 protein: CASSTSTARTTEAFF
CDR3 DNA: TGTGCCAGCAGCACTTCGACAGCCCGAACGACTGAAGCTTTCTTT

clone size: -
D gene: TRBD1
V gene: TRBV4-1
J gene: TRBJ1-5
CDR3 protein: CASSQEGQGAQPQHF
CDR3 DNA: TGCGCCAGCAGCCAAGAGGGCCAGGGGGCGCAGCCCCAGCATTTT